The clone carrying this T cell receptor beta chain was counted many times. Antigen: not known. The sample belongs to a study of Graves' ophthalmopathy and Graves' hyperthyroidism. Study overall: Specimen type is peripheral blood, obtained at initial diagnosis before any treatment.

Study outcomes and limitations: The model's ophthalmopathy progression predictions had more than 55% sensitivity and less than 75% specificity. Most expanded clonotypes in thyroid above 0.001 frequency also showed up in blood.

J was trimmed by 3 bases and V by 6 bases; bases with no gene match: 7. Germline V gene lookup returns CDR1 SNHLY and CDR2 FYNNEI. The CDR3 runs to 14 residues. The starting material, about 9.5 ml of fresh peripheral blood, provided the PBMCs. RNA transcripts provided the template for amplifying TCR beta CDR3 regions. Investigators did first-round RT-PCR with HTBI primers, then second-round multiplex PCR. TCRdb re-called the multiplex PCR reads with MiXCR, one entry per CDR3 protein. The sample records about 500,000 distinct CDR3 sequences, approximately 15% being singletons. Sequences were obtained from blood. V is TRBV2 and J is TRBJ2-7; 8 nucleotides match TRBD1. This sequence originates from a woman in her twenties or thirties with Graves' ophthalmopathy. CDR3 nucleotides: TGTGCCAGCAGCGGACAGGGAAGAGACTACGAGCAGTACTTC. Its translation is CASSGQGRDYEQYF.